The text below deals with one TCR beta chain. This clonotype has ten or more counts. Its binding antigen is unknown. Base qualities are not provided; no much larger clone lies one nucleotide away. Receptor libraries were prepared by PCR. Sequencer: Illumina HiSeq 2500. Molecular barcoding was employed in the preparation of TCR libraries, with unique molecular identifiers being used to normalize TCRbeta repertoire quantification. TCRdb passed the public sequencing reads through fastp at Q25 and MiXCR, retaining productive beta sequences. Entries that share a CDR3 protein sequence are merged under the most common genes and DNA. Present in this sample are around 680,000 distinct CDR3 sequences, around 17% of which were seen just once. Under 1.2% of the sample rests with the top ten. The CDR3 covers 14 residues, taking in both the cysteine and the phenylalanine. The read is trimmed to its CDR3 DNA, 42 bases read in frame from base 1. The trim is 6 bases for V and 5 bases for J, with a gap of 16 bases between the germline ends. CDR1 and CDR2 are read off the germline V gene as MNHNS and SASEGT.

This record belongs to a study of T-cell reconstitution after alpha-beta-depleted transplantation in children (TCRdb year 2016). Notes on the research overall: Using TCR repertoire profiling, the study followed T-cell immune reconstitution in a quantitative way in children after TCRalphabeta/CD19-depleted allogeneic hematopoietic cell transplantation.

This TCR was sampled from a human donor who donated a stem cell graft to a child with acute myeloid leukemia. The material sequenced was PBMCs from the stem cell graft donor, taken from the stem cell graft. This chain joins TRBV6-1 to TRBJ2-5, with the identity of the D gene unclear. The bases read TGTGCCAGCAGCCCTCGTGGAGTTCTGGAGACCCAGTACTTC. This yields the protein CASSPRGVLETQYF.